This TCR beta chain was documented in a study of a mutant IDH1 vaccine in newly diagnosed glioma. Time point noted: week 23, last vaccination. Mutant IDH1 20-mer peptide, at 300 ug, made up each vaccine dose, with topical imiquimod. Some clones are missing from TCRdb's copy, which holds only in-frame ones; the method was immunoSEQ multiplex PCR. Among tens of thousands of clones listed, 80% to 90% were seen once. This clone has just one count. Its antigen is unknown. Notes on the study in general: The study observed vaccine-induced immune responses in roughly 93% of patients.

Germline CDR1 and CDR2: LNHDA and SQIVND (reference sequence). The germline V and J ends were trimmed by 5 bases and 3 bases, with 8 bases remaining between them. CDR3 length equals 12 residues. The chain is built from TRBV19 and TRBJ2-7; D uncertain. The source is a man between 35 and 55 years old with glioma. The specimen comprised PBMCs, sampled from a glioma patient whose treatment included an IDH1 peptide vaccine. Here the CDR3 DNA reads TGTGCCAGTAGTGGGGAAGTCTACGAGCAGTACTTC. This sequence encodes CASSGEVYEQYF.